Described below is a single TCR beta chain sequence and its context. This specimen comes from a study of blood T cell repertoires in COVID-19. Across the whole study: Samples came from the United States, Italy and Spain, spanning acute and convalescent COVID-19. T cells, B-cell-depleted T cells, or PBMCs provided the cDNA or gDNA that served as material.

As originally analysed: Nucleated cell counts were estimated from reference gene primer amplification. Assay used: immunoSEQ multiplex PCR; TCRdb lists only in-frame clones, some missing. From that table come the V and J calls and clone size; the DNA was used to work out D and trimming. The top ten clones hold under 11% of a sample with about 370,000 clones, more than 70% of them seen once. The CDR3 has 14 amino acids. Trimming shortened V by 7 bases and J by 10 bases, and 17 bases separated the two germline ends. Germline loops: CDR1 LGHNT, CDR2 FRNRAP. It was during active infection that Seattle patients were enrolled and then longitudinally followed.

Sequenced input: peripheral blood. The TCR sequence derives from a woman younger than 45 with COVID-19, enrolled during active disease. The chain recombines TRBV12-5 with TRBJ1-6; tentative D call: TRBD1 (5 bases). CDR3 in amino acids: CASAAGAGGSPLHF. CDR3 DNA: TGTGCTAGTGCCGCCGGGGCAGGAGGGTCACCCCTCCACTTT. Full variable domain (rest looked up from reference TRBV12-5 and TRBJ1-6): DARVTQTPRHKVTEMGQEVTMRCQPILGHNTVFWYRQTMMQGLELLAYFRNRAPLDDSGMPKDRFSAEMPDATLATLKIQPSEPRDSAVYFCASAAGAGGSPLHFGNGTRLTVT.